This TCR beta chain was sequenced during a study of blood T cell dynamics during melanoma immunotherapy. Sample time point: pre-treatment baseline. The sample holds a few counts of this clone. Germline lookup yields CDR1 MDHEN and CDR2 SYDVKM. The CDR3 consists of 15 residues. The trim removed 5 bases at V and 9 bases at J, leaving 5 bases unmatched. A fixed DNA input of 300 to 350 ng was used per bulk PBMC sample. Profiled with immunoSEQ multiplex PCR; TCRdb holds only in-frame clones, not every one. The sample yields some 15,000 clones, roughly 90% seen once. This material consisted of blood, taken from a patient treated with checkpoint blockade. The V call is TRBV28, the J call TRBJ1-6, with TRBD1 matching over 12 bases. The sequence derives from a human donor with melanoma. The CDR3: CASSGGQGARSPLHF. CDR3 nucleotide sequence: TGTGCCAGCAGTGGGGGACAGGGGGCGCGTTCACCCCTCCACTTT.